Each of the 12 T cell receptor beta chains below was sequenced from the same sample in a study of blood T cell repertoires in COVID-19. This table comes from immunoSEQ multiplex PCR, and its TCRdb copy is limited to in-frame clones, with some not included. There are about 270,000 clones in the sample; about 89% occur only once, and 8.5% to 9% lies in the top ten. Input material: peripheral blood. The receptors come from a man between 40 and 49 years old with active or convalescent COVID-19.

The chain has TRBV5-5 and TRBJ1-4; 7 bases match TRBD1. V lost 6 bases to trimming and J lost 1 base; unmatched junction nucleotides: 6. Germline V lookup: CDR1 SGHKS, CDR2 YYEKEE (reference sequence). CDR3 length: 15 amino acids. The CDR3 sequence: CASNPGQITNEKLFF. The CDR3 nucleotides are TGTGCCAGCAACCCGGGACAGATAACTAATGAAAAACTGTTTTTT.

The table lists this clone with a count of one. The rearrangement uses TRBV18 and TRBJ2-4; 8 nucleotides agree with TRBD2. Germline CDR1 KGHSH, CDR2 LQKENI. J gave up 3 bases and V 4 bases, and 11 bases lay outside the gene matches. This CDR3 is built from 17 residues. As DNA, the CDR3 is TGTGCCAGCTCACAAGCCCAGCGGGAGAAAATCAAAAACATTCAGTACTTC. It is translated as CASSQAQREKIKNIQYF.

The genes are TRBV3-1 (or the pseudogene TRBV3-2) and TRBJ1-4, with 8 nucleotides matching TRBD1. This CDR3 region has 15 residues. With 4 bases clipped from V and 8 bases from J, the junction kept 9 bases outside the gene matches. Looked up from germline, CDR1 is LGHDT and CDR2 is YNNKEL (reference sequence). The CDR3 sequence: CASSPTRTGREKLFF. The DNA of the CDR3 is TGTGCCAGCAGCCCCACACGGACAGGGCGGGAAAAACTGTTTTTT.

The CDR3 protein is CASSYPPGGQPQHF. CDR3 nucleotide sequence: TGTGCCAGCAGTTACCCCCCGGGGGGCCAGCCCCAGCATTTT. V usage is TRBV6-6 and J usage is TRBJ1-5, with D possibly matching TRBD1 (6 bases). Germline values: CDR1 MNHNY, CDR2 SVGAGI (reference sequence). This CDR3 is built from 14 residues. Trimming pared 2 bases from V and 7 bases from J, leaving 12 bases between.

The chain combines TRBV6-6 with TRBJ1-2; no clear D. Trimming stripped 7 bases from V and 6 bases from J, with 12 bases between. Germline values: CDR1 MNHNY, CDR2 SVGAGI (reference sequence). The CDR3 spans 12 residues. CDR3 nucleotide sequence: TGTGCCAGCAACCTAGGGAGGGATGGCTACACCTTC. It specifies CASNLGRDGYTF.

The V and J genes are TRBV12-3 or TRBV12-4 and TRBJ1-3; D is ambiguous. This CDR3 comprises 13 residues. Trimming left V 7 bases short and J 4 bases short, with 11 bases between. The CDR3 DNA sequence: TGTGCCAGCAACAGAGAATCAGGAAACACCATATATTTT. Protein sequence: CASNRESGNTIYF.

The chain carries TRBV19 and TRBJ2-1; 11 bases are shared with TRBD2. CDR1 and CDR2 from the germline V gene are LNHDA and SQIVND (reference sequence). The ends lost 9 bases at V and 5 bases at J; junction bases unmatched: 15. The CDR3 runs to 17 residues. The CDR3 coding sequence is TGTGCCAGCGCCGGGACTAGCGGTCTAACGTTCCACAATGAGCAGTTCTTC. Its translation: CASAGTSGLTFHNEQFF.

The V gene is TRBV19, the J gene TRBJ1-3; 8 positions agree with TRBD1. The CDR3 covers 13 residues. The germline V gene encodes CDR1 LNHDA and CDR2 SQIVND (reference sequence). V dropped 9 bases and J dropped 0; count of bases not matched to a gene: 1. In DNA form, the CDR3 reads TGTGCCAGCGGGACAGGCTCTGGAAACACCATATATTTT. Translation gives CASGTGSGNTIYF.

Only a few counts were recorded for this clone. This sequence joins TRBV27 and TRBJ1-6; D gene uncertain. The V end lost 5 bases, the J end lost 0 bases, and 5 bases lay between the germline ends. Germline values: CDR1 MNHEY, CDR2 SMNVEV (reference sequence). The CDR3 covers 14 residues. The CDR3 DNA follows: TGTGCCAGCAGTATGAGCTCCTATAATTCACCCCTCCACTTT. Translating it yields CASSMSSYNSPLHF.

This clone has just a few counts. This chain uses TRBV9 with TRBJ2-5, with 7 bases lining up with TRBD2. This CDR3 region has 14 residues. Looked up from germline, CDR1 is SGDLS and CDR2 is YYNGEE. The V gene end was trimmed by 4 bases and the J gene end by 5 bases; junction bases not matched to a gene: 8. The DNA for the CDR3 is TGTGCCAGCAGCTCAGTGGACGGGGGGGAGACCCAGTACTTC. Its protein product is CASSSVDGGETQYF.

The chain recombines TRBV6-5 with TRBJ1-5, with D uncertain. This CDR3 contains 15 residues. Germline lookup yields CDR1 MNHEY and CDR2 SVGAGI. The V end lost 6 bases, the J end lost 0 bases, and 12 bases lay between the germline ends. The CDR3 here is CASRAGSYSNQPQHF. The CDR3 region has the DNA TGTGCCAGCAGAGCCGGGTCTTATAGCAATCAGCCCCAGCATTTT.

This clone was found once. This chain uses TRBV6-1 with TRBJ1-4; the D gene is possibly TRBD1 (6 bases). Germline loops: CDR1 MNHNS, CDR2 SASEGT. Deletions cut 2 bases from V and 8 bases from J, with 18 bases between. The CDR3 length is 16 residues. The CDR3 coding sequence is TGTGCCAGCAGTGAAAGGGTATCAAATAGGGGGGAAAAACTGTTTTTT. Its translation is CASSERVSNRGEKLFF.